The entry below gives a single T cell receptor beta chain sequence along with its context. The sample is drawn from a study of control samples from healthy donors and cancer patients. The V end was cut by 3 bases, the J end by 6 bases, with 7 bases between. Germline CDR1 reads SGHRS; CDR2 reads YFSETQ. CDR3 length: 11 amino acids. Method: immunoSEQ multiplex PCR; TCRdb's copy keeps in-frame clones and lacks some. The table records over 120,000 clones, 91% of them present only once. The receptor comes from a man aged 25-40 years in good health. This sequence joins TRBV5-1 and TRBJ2-7; no definite D call. The sample taken for sequencing was blood. The DNA of the CDR3 is TGCGCCAGCAGCTCCTCAAGCGAGCAGTACTTC. Its translation: CASSSSSEQYF.